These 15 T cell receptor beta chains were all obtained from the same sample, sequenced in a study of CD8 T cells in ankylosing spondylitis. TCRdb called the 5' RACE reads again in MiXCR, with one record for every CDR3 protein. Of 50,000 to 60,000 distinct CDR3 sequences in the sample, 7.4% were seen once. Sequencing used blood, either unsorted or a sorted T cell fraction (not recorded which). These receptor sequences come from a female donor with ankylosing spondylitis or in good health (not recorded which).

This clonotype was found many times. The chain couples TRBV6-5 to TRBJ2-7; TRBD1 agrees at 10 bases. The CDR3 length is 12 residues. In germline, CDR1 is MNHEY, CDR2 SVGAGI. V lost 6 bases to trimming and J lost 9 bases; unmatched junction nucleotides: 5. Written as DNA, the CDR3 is TGTGCCAGCAGCCCTGACAGGGGGCGGCAGTACGTC. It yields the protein CASSPDRGRQYV.

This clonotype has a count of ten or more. CDR3 DNA sequence: TGTGCCAGCAGCCCCGACAGGGCAAGCTATGGCTACACCTTC. This sequence encodes CASSPDRASYGYTF. This chain connects TRBV12-3 or TRBV12-4 to TRBJ1-2; TRBD1 matches 7 bases. J gave up 4 bases and V 6 bases, and 8 bases lay outside the gene matches. The CDR3 has 14 amino acids.

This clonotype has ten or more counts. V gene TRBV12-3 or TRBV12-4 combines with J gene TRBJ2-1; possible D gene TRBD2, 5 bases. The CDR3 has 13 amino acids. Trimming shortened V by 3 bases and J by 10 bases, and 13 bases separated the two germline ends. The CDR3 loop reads CASSFGLGGEQFF. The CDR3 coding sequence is TGTGCCAGCAGTTTTGGCCTAGGCGGGGAGCAGTTCTTC.

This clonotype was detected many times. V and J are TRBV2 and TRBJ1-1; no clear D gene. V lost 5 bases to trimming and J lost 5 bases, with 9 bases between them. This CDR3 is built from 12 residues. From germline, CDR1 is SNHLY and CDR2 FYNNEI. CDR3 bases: TGTGCCAGCAGTCTAGGTTTTACTGAAGCTTTCTTT. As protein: CASSLGFTEAFF.

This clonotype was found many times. CDR3 in DNA: TGTGCCAGCAGCCCCTCGAAACTCCAAGAGACCCAGTACTTC. This encodes CASSPSKLQETQYF. The chain carries TRBV5-6 and TRBJ2-5; D unresolved. Trimming cost V 4 bases and J 1 base, with 11 bases left between them. The V gene's germline CDR1 is SGHDT and CDR2 YYEEEE. The CDR3 runs to 14 residues.

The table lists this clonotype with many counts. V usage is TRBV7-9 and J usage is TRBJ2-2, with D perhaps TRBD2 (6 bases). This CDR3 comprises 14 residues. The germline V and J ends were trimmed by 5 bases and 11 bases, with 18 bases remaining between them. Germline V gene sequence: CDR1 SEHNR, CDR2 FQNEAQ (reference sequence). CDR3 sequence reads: CASSAQGGRRELFF. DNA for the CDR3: TGTGCCAGCAGCGCCCAGGGAGGTCGGAGAGAGCTGTTTTTT.

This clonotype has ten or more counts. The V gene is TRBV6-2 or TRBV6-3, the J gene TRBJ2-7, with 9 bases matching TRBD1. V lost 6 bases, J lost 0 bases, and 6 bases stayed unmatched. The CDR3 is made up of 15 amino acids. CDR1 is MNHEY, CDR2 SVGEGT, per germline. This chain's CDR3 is CASRGTGWNSYEQYF. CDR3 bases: TGTGCCAGCAGGGGGACAGGGTGGAACTCCTACGAGCAGTACTTC.

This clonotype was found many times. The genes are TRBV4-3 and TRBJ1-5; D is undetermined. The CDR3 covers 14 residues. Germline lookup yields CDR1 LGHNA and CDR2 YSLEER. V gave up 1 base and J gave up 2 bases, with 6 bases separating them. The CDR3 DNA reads TGCGCCAGCAGCCAAGTTGGGGGCAATCAGCCCCAGCATTTT. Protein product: CASSQVGGNQPQHF.

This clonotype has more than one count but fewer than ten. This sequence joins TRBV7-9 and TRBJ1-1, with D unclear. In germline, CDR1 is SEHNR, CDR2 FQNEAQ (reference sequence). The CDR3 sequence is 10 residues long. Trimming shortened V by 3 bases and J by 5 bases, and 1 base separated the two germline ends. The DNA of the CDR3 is TGTGCCAGCAGCTTTACTGAAGCTTTCTTT. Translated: CASSFTEAFF. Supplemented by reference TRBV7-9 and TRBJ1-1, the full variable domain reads DTGVSQNPRHKITKRGQNVTFRCDPISEHNRLYWYRQTLGQGPEFLTYFQNEAQLEKSRLLSDRFSAERPKGSFSTLEIQRTEQGDSAMYLCASSFTEAFFGQGTRLTVV.

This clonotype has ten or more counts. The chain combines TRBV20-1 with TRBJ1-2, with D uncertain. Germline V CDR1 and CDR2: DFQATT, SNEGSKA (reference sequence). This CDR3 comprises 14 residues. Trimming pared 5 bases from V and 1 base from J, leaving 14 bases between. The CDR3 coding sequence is TGCAGTGCTCCCCCCCTCGGCAGTAACTATGGCTACACCTTC. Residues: CSAPPLGSNYGYTF.

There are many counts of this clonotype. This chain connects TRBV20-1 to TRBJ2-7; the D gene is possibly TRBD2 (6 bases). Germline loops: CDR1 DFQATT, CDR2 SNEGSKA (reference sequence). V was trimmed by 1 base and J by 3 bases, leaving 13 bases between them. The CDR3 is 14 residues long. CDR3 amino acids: CSARGPGLNYEQYV. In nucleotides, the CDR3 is TGCAGTGCTAGAGGTCCGGGACTCAACTACGAGCAGTACGTC.

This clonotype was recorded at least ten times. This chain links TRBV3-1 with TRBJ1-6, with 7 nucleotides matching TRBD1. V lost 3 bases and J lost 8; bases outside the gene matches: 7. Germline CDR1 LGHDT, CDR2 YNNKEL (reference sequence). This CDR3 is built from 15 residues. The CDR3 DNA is TGTGCCAGCAGCCAGTCGACAGGGCGGGATTCACCCCTCCACTTT. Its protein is CASSQSTGRDSPLHF.

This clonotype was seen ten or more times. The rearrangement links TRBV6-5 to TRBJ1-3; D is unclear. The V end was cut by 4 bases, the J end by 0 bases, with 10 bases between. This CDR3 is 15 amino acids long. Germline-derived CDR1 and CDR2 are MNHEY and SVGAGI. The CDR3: CASSSRWLSGNTIYF. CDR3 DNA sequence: TGTGCCAGCAGTTCCCGGTGGCTCTCTGGAAACACCATATATTTT.

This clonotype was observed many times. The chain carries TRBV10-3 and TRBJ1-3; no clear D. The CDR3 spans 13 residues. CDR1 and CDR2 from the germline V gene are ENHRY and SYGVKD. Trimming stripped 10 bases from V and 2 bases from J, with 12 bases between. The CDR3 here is CASSRTAGNTIYF. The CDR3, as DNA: TGTGCCAGCTCCCGGACTGCTGGAAACACCATATATTTT.

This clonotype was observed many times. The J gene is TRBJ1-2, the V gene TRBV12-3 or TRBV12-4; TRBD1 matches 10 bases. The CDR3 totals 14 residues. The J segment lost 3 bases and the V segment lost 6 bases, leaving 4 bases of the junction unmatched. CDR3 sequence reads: CASRRTGGDYGYTF. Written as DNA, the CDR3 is TGTGCCAGCAGGAGGACAGGGGGGGACTATGGCTACACCTTC.